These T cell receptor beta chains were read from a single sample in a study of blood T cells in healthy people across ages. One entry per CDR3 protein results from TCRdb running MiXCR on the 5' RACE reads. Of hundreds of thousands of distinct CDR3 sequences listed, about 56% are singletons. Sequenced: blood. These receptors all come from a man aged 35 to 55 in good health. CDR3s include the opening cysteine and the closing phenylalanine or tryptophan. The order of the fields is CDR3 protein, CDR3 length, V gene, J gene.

CASSYSRTTSYEQYF	15	TRBV6-5	TRBJ2-7
CASSYSPSPRGRRPPYEQYF	20	TRBV6-5	TRBJ2-7
CASKLAGESGAQYF	14	TRBV6-5	TRBJ2-3
CAISESNRKNIQYF	14	TRBV10-3	TRBJ2-4
CASSLERDDYYGYTF	15	TRBV7-2	TRBJ1-2
CASSQAPLAGKFEQYF	16	TRBV4-3	TRBJ2-7
CASSLNSRRGVADTQYF	17	TRBV27	TRBJ2-3
CSVFRTGAIYGYTF	14	TRBV29-1	TRBJ1-2
CASSIVFGEGHFNEQFF	17	TRBV19	TRBJ2-1
CASSGRGSFSADTQYF	16	TRBV7-2	TRBJ2-3
CASEGLNTGELFF	13	TRBV28	TRBJ2-2
CASSLSSGGSHNEQFF	16	TRBV7-2	TRBJ2-1
CSAASSKQKLFF	12	TRBV29-1	TRBJ1-4
CASSSISSTNEKLFF	15	TRBV7-2	TRBJ1-4
CASSHPRTSGRTPQETQYF	19	TRBV7-8	TRBJ2-5
CASSPTGWETQYF	13	TRBV3-1	TRBJ2-5
CASSQDRRAGGEQFF	15	TRBV4-3	TRBJ2-1
CASSQDPGGPYEQYF	15	TRBV4-2	TRBJ2-7
CASSPTSGTSGSPLHF	16	TRBV3-1	TRBJ1-6
CASSYRNTANYEQYF	15	TRBV6-5	TRBJ2-7
CAWSVAGNQPQHF	13	TRBV30	TRBJ1-5
CASSSSGSMNTEAFF	15	TRBV7-2	TRBJ1-1
CASSPTRGHRNQPQHF	16	TRBV18	TRBJ1-5
CASSPTHRIGDNVLTF	16	TRBV28	TRBJ2-6
CASSQPPTETQYF	13	TRBV3-1	.
CASKKRGLGAQYF	13	TRBV28	TRBJ2-7
CASSGISNTGELFF	14	TRBV2	TRBJ2-2
CASSPRTRGGTQYF	14	TRBV3-1	TRBJ2-3
CASSEVGSGSYNEQFF	16	TRBV6-1	TRBJ2-1
CSARPLNTGELFF	13	TRBV20-1	TRBJ2-2
CASSLRRAGGTDTQYF	16	TRBV12-3/TRBV12-4	TRBJ2-3
CASRHRQGSGDTQYF	15	TRBV6-1	TRBJ2-3